This T cell receptor (beta chain) was sequenced for a study of blood T cell repertoires in COVID-19. Study processing details: Estimates of nucleated cell counts were drawn from the amplification of reference gene primers. TCRdb's table, derived via immunoSEQ multiplex PCR, lists solely in-frame clones and lacks some. Clonal size and the V and J genes are those of that table, whereas D and trimming came from the DNA. The sample includes about 230,000 clones, about nine tenths of them seen just once. Germline V gene sequence: CDR1 MGHDK, CDR2 SYGVNS. V gave up 3 bases and J gave up 0 bases, with 6 bases separating them. The CDR3 extends over 13 amino acids.

The clonotype comes from a woman aged 30 to 39 with acute COVID-19. The J gene is TRBJ2-7, the V gene TRBV25-1; D perhaps matches TRBD1 (5 bases). The sequenced sample was PBMCs or T cells enriched from blood (not recorded which). This chain's CDR3 is CASSDRASYEQYF. The CDR3 DNA sequence: TGTGCCAGCAGTGACAGGGCCTCCTACGAGCAGTACTTC.